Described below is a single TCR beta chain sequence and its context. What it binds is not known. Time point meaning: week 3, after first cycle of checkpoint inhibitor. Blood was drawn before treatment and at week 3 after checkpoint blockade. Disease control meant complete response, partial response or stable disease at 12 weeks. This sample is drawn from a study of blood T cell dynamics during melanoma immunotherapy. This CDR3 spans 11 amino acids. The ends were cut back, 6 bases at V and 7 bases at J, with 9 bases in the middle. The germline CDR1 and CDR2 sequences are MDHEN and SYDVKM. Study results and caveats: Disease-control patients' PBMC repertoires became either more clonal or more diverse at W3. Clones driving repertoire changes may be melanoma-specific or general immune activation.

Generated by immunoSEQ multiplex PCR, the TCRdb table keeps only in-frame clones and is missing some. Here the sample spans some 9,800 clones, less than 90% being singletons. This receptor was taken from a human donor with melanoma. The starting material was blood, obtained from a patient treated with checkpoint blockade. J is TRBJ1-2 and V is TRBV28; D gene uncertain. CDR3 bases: TGTGCCAGCAGACTAGAGGGTGGCTACACCTTC. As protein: CASRLEGGYTF.